This T cell receptor beta chain was captured in a study of shared clonotypes between healthy human individuals. The V and J ends lost 0 bases and 4 bases respectively, with 15 bases between them. Germline loops: CDR1 SGHTA, CDR2 FQGNSA. The CDR3 has 16 residues. Whole-study results and caveats: Some naive CD4 clonotypes, around 4.7%, turned up in common across a handful of donors. Generation probability values for non-shared clonotypes were lower than those for clonotypes shared by all four donors.

As for this clone: Its antigen remains unknown.

Using immunoSEQ multiplex PCR, the repertoire was profiled, and TCRdb retains in-frame clones only, with some absent. The table shows some 1 million clones, with about 75% occurring only once. The sequencing input was memory CD4+ T cells sorted from blood. Subset given: CD45RA-negative fraction. The chain is built from TRBV7-2 and TRBJ1-2, with D hard to call. This TCR was recovered from a man aged 18 to 30 in good health. CDR3 residues: CASSLASPSTVYGYTF. Written as DNA, the CDR3 is TGTGCCAGCAGCTTAGCCTCCCCATCTACCGTCTATGGCTACACCTTC.